This T cell receptor beta chain was observed in a study of response to subunit inactivated influenza vaccine. Study-wide results and caveats: The authors suggested that every seasonal influenza vaccination recruits few new T cells.

TCRdb called the RT-PCR reads again in MiXCR, with one record for every CDR3 protein. The table records about 540,000 distinct CDR3 sequences, 14% of them present only once. This clonotype showed up many times. Its antigen is as yet unknown. Sample: PBMCs from blood, taken approximately 12 days after vaccination. This sequence was found in a middle-aged man who received an inactivated influenza vaccine.

As DNA, the CDR3 is TGTGCCATCGGTAGCGGGCGGACCACCGGGGAGCTGTTTTTT. Protein sequence: CAIGSGRTTGELFF. The chain couples TRBV10-3 to TRBJ2-2; 7 nucleotides agree with TRBD2. The germline gives CDR1 ENHRY, CDR2 SYGVKD. This CDR3 contains 14 residues. Losses at the gene ends were 8 bases for V and 4 bases for J; bases not matched to a gene: 7.